Listed here are 27 T cell receptor beta chains from one sample, sequenced in a study of blood T cell repertoires in COVID-19. Method: immunoSEQ multiplex PCR; TCRdb's copy keeps in-frame clones and lacks some. This table has about 100,000 clones, about four fifths appearing once. The sample comprised peripheral blood. The receptor source for this set is a man in his 70s with acute or convalescent COVID-19.

The chain combines TRBV10-3 with TRBJ1-1; possible D gene TRBD1, 6 bases. The CDR3 has 13 residues. Germline V gene sequence: CDR1 ENHRY, CDR2 SYGVKD. The V gene lost 6 bases and the J gene lost 7 bases, with 15 bases spanning the gap. CDR3 sequence reads: CAISTSQGNEAFF. As DNA, the CDR3 is TGTGCCATCAGCACATCACAGGGAAATGAAGCTTTCTTT.

The CDR3 nucleotides are TGTGCCAGCAGCTTCCCCTTCGGGGACTATGGCTACACCTTC. Translation: CASSFPFGDYGYTF. The chain employs TRBV5-6 and TRBJ1-2; D is unresolved. The CDR3 length is 14 residues. Germline CDR1 SGHDT, CDR2 YYEEEE. V was shortened by 2 bases and J by 3 bases, with 11 bases between the two germline ends.

The chain links TRBV7-9 to TRBJ2-3, with 10 bases aligning to TRBD2. V was clipped by 3 bases and J by 2 bases; unmatched bases: 5. The CDR3 contains 16 residues. In germline, CDR1 is SEHNR, CDR2 FQNEAQ (reference sequence). The chain's CDR3 is CASSLSSGGTTDTQYF. The CDR3 nucleotides are TGTGCCAGCAGCTTGAGTAGCGGGGGGACCACAGATACGCAGTATTTT.

The chain couples TRBV2 to TRBJ2-2; 9 bases are a match to TRBD1. Per germline, CDR1 SNHLY and CDR2 FYNNEI. V lost 8 bases, J lost 4 bases, and 8 bases stayed unmatched. This CDR3 is built from 15 residues. The CDR3 sequence is CASRTQGAVTGELFF. The DNA for the CDR3 is TGTGCCAGCCGAACACAGGGGGCCGTCACCGGGGAGCTGTTTTTT.

J is TRBJ2-2 and V is TRBV11-1; weak D call: TRBD1 (6 bases). This CDR3 is 15 amino acids long. CDR1 SGHAT and CDR2 FQDESV come from the germline V gene (reference sequence). V was trimmed by 5 bases and J by 3 bases, leaving 13 bases between them. In DNA, the CDR3 is TGTGCCAGCAGCAGCCGGGACAAGCACACCGGGGAGCTGTTTTTT. It encodes CASSSRDKHTGELFF.

This sequence joins TRBV15 and TRBJ2-7; D unclear. Trimming pared 0 bases from V and 3 bases from J, leaving 18 bases between. CDR1 is LNHNV and CDR2 is YYDKDF in the germline V gene (reference sequence). This CDR3 is 17 amino acids long. CDR3 sequence (DNA): TGTGCCACCAGCAGAGATAGTTTAGGAGAGAAATTCTACGAGCAGTACTTC. Translated: CATSRDSLGEKFYEQYF. Variable domain in full (rest from reference TRBV15 and TRBJ2-7): DAMVIQNPRYQVTQFGKPVTLSCSQTLNHNVMYWYQQKSSQAPKLLFHYYDKDFNNEADTPDNFQSRRPNTSFCFLDIRSPGLGDTAMYLCATSRDSLGEKFYEQYFGPGTRLTVT.

J is TRBJ1-1 and V is TRBV2, with D possibly being TRBD1 (5 bases). V was trimmed by 0 bases and J by 5 bases, leaving 7 bases between them. The CDR3 extends over 13 amino acids. CDR1 is SNHLY and CDR2 is FYNNEI in the germline V gene. The CDR3 sequence: CASSEAGVTEAFF. In DNA, the CDR3 is TGTGCCAGCAGTGAAGCAGGGGTAACTGAAGCTTTCTTT. The whole variable domain, filled in from reference TRBV2 and TRBJ1-1, reads EPEVTQTPSHQVTQMGQEVILRCVPISNHLYFYWYRQILGQKVEFLVSFYNNEISEKSEIFDDQFSVERPDGSNFTLKIRSTKLEDSAMYFCASSEAGVTEAFFGQGTRLTVV.

The rearrangement links TRBV3-1 (or the pseudogene TRBV3-2) to TRBJ2-1; tentatively, D is TRBD1 (5 bases). Per the germline V gene, CDR1 is LGHDT and CDR2 is YNNKEL (reference sequence). V lost 1 base and J lost 8, with 12 bases in between. The CDR3 is made up of 14 amino acids. The CDR3 loop is CASSQVAGKDEQFF. The CDR3 region has the DNA TGTGCCAGCAGCCAAGTCGCAGGGAAGGATGAGCAGTTCTTC.

This clone has more than one count but fewer than ten. The chain links TRBV10-3 to TRBJ2-2, with TRBD2 as a possible D gene (7 bases). Trimming shortened V by 7 bases and J by 5 bases, and 14 bases separated the two germline ends. The CDR3 is made up of 14 amino acids. CDR1 is ENHRY and CDR2 is SYGVKD in the germline V gene. The CDR3 region is CAITEGGSTGELFF. The DNA of the CDR3 is TGTGCCATCACCGAGGGGGGGTCTACCGGGGAGCTGTTTTTT.

This chain uses TRBV19 with TRBJ1-1; D is unresolved. This CDR3 spans 11 amino acids. The V end lost 7 bases, the J end lost 1 base, and 4 bases lay between the germline ends. The V gene's germline CDR1 is LNHDA and CDR2 SQIVND (reference sequence). The chain's CDR3 is CASTGNTEAFF. CDR3 DNA sequence: TGTGCCAGTACGGGGAACACTGAAGCTTTCTTT. Variable domain in full (rest from reference TRBV19 and TRBJ1-1): DGGITQSPKYLFRKEGQNVTLSCEQNLNHDAMYWYRQDPGQGLRLIYYSQIVNDFQKGDIAEGYSVSREKKESFPLTVTSAQKNPTAFYLCASTGNTEAFFGQGTRLTVV.

This chain uses TRBV2 with TRBJ1-2; 9 nucleotides align to TRBD1. J gave up 4 bases and V 5 bases, and 8 bases lay outside the gene matches. The CDR3 runs 15 residues. CDR1 is SNHLY and CDR2 is FYNNEI in the germline V gene. The CDR3 nucleotides read TGTGCCAGCAGTTTTCCGGGACAGGGTTCCTATGGCTACACCTTC. Protein: CASSFPGQGSYGYTF.

The V gene is TRBV11-2, the J gene TRBJ1-5, with D possibly TRBD1 on 6 matching bases. The CDR3 runs 15 residues. Trimming removed 1 base from V and 9 bases from J, with 16 bases in between. CDR1 and CDR2 from the germline V gene are SGHAT and FQNNGV. DNA for the CDR3: TGTGCCAGCAGCTTAGCACAGGGTTCAACATCGCCCCAGCATTTT. This gives the protein CASSLAQGSTSPQHF.

This clone was seen at least ten times. The chain carries TRBV27 and TRBJ1-1, with TRBD1 matching 7 bases. V lost 3 bases to trimming and J lost 4 bases; unmatched junction nucleotides: 11. Germline V gene lookup returns CDR1 MNHEY and CDR2 SMNVEV (reference sequence). The CDR3 spans 16 residues. DNA for the CDR3: TGTGCCAGCAGTTTTCTCTCGGCAGGGGGAGGCACTGAAGCTTTCTTT. Translating gives CASSFLSAGGGTEAFF.

CDR3 DNA: TGTGCCAGCAGTCTTTCTGGGGCCAACGTCCTGACTTTC. Translated, it gives CASSLSGANVLTF. V usage is TRBV12-3 or TRBV12-4 and J usage is TRBJ2-6; D unresolved. Trimming shortened V by 5 bases and J by 1 base, and 3 bases separated the two germline ends. This CDR3 region has 13 residues.

This clone has more than one count but fewer than ten. The chain employs TRBV19 and TRBJ2-7; maybe TRBD1 (6 bases). Trimming stripped 3 bases from V and 6 bases from J, with 12 bases between. The CDR3 runs 13 residues. Germline CDR1 LNHDA, CDR2 SQIVND (reference sequence). CDR3 DNA: TGTGCCAGTAGTATCCTCCGAGGGGGCGAGCAGTACTTC. Protein sequence: CASSILRGGEQYF.

The rearrangement links TRBV7-2 to TRBJ1-1, with D hard to call. The CDR3 runs to 17 residues. Germline CDR1 is SGHTA and CDR2 is FQGNSA. The germline V and J ends were trimmed by 2 bases and 2 bases, with 18 bases remaining between them. CDR3 protein: CASSLRETRHGNTEAFF. CDR3 nucleotides: TGTGCCAGCAGCTTACGGGAAACCAGACATGGTAACACTGAAGCTTTCTTT. The full variable domain, in which reference TRBV7-2 and TRBJ1-1 provide the parts outside the CDR3, is GAGVSQSPSNKVTEKGKDVELRCDPISGHTALYWYRQSLGQGLEFLIYFQGNSAPDKSGLPSDRFSAERTGGSVSTLTIQRTQQEDSAVYLCASSLRETRHGNTEAFFGQGTRLTVV.

The CDR3, as DNA: TGTGCCAGTGCGACAGGGGGCGCGGGTCAGCCCCAGCATTTT. Translation: CASATGGAGQPQHF. This chain links TRBV6-5 with TRBJ1-5; 10 bases align to TRBD1. Germline assignment: CDR1 MNHEY and CDR2 SVGAGI. The CDR3 is 14 amino acids. J lost 6 bases, V lost 9 bases, and 8 bases had no gene match.

A few counts support this clone. J is TRBJ1-3 and V is TRBV6-5; tentatively, D is TRBD1 (5 bases). The germline gives CDR1 MNHEY, CDR2 SVGAGI. This CDR3 has 16 residues. The V gene lost 0 bases and the J gene lost 0 bases, with 9 bases spanning the gap. The CDR3 nucleotides read TGTGCCAGCAGTTACTCGATGGGGGGCTCTGGAAACACCATATATTTT. Protein sequence: CASSYSMGGSGNTIYF.

In DNA form, the CDR3 reads TGTGCCATCAGTGAGTCATCCGGGGGGGCCCGAGAGACCCAGTACTTC. Encoded protein: CAISESSGGARETQYF. V is TRBV10-3 and J is TRBJ2-5; TRBD2 matches at 8 bases. Germline trimming cut 0 bases from V and 4 bases from J; bases unmatched to any gene: 7. The CDR3 has 16 amino acids. Germline CDR1 is ENHRY and CDR2 is SYGVKD.

The chain employs TRBV7-6 and TRBJ2-2; D uncertain. The CDR3 spans 14 residues. Trimming shortened V by 6 bases and J by 0 bases, and 8 bases separated the two germline ends. CDR1 is SGHVS and CDR2 is FNYEAQ in the germline V gene. CDR3 DNA: TGTGCCAGCAGTCCAGGCACGAACACCGGGGAGCTGTTTTTT. Encoded protein: CASSPGTNTGELFF.

The rearrangement links TRBV7-2 to TRBJ2-5, with TRBD1 identical over 11 bases. V was clipped by 2 bases and J by 4 bases; unmatched bases: 12. Germline CDR1 reads SGHTA; CDR2 reads FQGNSA. The CDR3 consists of 18 residues. This CDR3 is CASSLNAPGTGGGETQYF. CDR3 nucleotide sequence: TGTGCCAGCAGCTTAAACGCCCCCGGGACAGGGGGAGGAGAGACCCAGTACTTC. The full variable domain, completed using reference TRBV7-2 and TRBJ2-5, is GAGVSQSPSNKVTEKGKDVELRCDPISGHTALYWYRQSLGQGLEFLIYFQGNSAPDKSGLPSDRFSAERTGGSVSTLTIQRTQQEDSAVYLCASSLNAPGTGGGETQYFGPGTRLLVL.

This chain links TRBV5-8 with TRBJ1-1, with 9 bases that match TRBD1. V shed 3 bases and J 2 bases; nucleotides not matched to a gene: 5. Per the germline V gene, CDR1 is SGHTS and CDR2 is YDEGEE. The CDR3 runs 15 residues. DNA of the CDR3: TGTGCCAGCAGCTCACCGGGACAGGGTAACACTGAAGCTTTCTTT. Amino acids: CASSSPGQGNTEAFF. The variable domain in full, with the rest retrieved from reference TRBV5-8 and TRBJ1-1, is EAGVTQSPTHLIKTRGQQATLRCSPISGHTSVYWYQQALGLGLQFLLWYDEGEERNRGNFPPRFSGRQFPNYSSELNVNALELEDSALYLCASSSPGQGNTEAFFGQGTRLTVV.

The chain recombines TRBV19 with TRBJ1-5; a possible D gene is TRBD1 (5 bases). Germline assignment: CDR1 LNHDA and CDR2 SQIVND (reference sequence). Between the trimmed V and J ends, which lost 3 bases and 2 bases, there was a span of 11 bases. The CDR3 has 15 amino acids. This chain's CDR3 is CASSMSGGGNQPQHF. In DNA, the CDR3 is TGTGCCAGTAGTATGAGCGGGGGAGGCAATCAGCCCCAGCATTTT. Full variable domain (rest looked up from reference TRBV19 and TRBJ1-5): DGGITQSPKYLFRKEGQNVTLSCEQNLNHDAMYWYRQDPGQGLRLIYYSQIVNDFQKGDIAEGYSVSREKKESFPLTVTSAQKNPTAFYLCASSMSGGGNQPQHFGDGTRLSIL.

The chain is built from TRBV12-3 or TRBV12-4 and TRBJ1-1; D uncertain. This CDR3 contains 12 residues. Trimming removed 2 bases at V and 4 bases at J, with 5 bases between. The CDR3, as DNA: TGTGCCAGCAGTTTAACTTTCACTGAAGCTTTCTTT. As protein: CASSLTFTEAFF.

The rearrangement joins TRBV29-1 to TRBJ1-2; D is possibly TRBD1 (5 bases). Germline assignment: CDR1 SQVTM and CDR2 ANQGSEA. CDR3 length: 11 amino acids. V was shortened by 2 bases and J by 8 bases, with 9 bases between the two germline ends. The CDR3 DNA reads TGCAGCGTTGAATCAGGGAACGGCTACACCTTC. Translation: CSVESGNGYTF.

This sequence joins TRBV2 and TRBJ1-2; 9 positions match TRBD1. Germline V gene sequence: CDR1 SNHLY, CDR2 FYNNEI. With 3 bases clipped from V and 6 bases from J, the junction kept 5 bases outside the gene matches. This CDR3 spans 14 amino acids. In nucleotides, the CDR3 is TGTGCCAGCAGTGACGACAGGGGGAGTCATGGCTACACCTTC. It specifies CASSDDRGSHGYTF.

The gene calls are TRBV6-6 and TRBJ2-3; D might be TRBD1 (6 bases). The CDR3 runs to 13 residues. V was pared by 6 bases and J by 5 bases, with 12 bases between. CDR1 and CDR2 from the germline V gene are MNHNY and SVGAGI (reference sequence). CDR3 sequence (DNA): TGTGCCAGCAGCAGTAAAGGGGGAGATACGCAGTATTTT. Residues: CASSSKGGDTQYF.